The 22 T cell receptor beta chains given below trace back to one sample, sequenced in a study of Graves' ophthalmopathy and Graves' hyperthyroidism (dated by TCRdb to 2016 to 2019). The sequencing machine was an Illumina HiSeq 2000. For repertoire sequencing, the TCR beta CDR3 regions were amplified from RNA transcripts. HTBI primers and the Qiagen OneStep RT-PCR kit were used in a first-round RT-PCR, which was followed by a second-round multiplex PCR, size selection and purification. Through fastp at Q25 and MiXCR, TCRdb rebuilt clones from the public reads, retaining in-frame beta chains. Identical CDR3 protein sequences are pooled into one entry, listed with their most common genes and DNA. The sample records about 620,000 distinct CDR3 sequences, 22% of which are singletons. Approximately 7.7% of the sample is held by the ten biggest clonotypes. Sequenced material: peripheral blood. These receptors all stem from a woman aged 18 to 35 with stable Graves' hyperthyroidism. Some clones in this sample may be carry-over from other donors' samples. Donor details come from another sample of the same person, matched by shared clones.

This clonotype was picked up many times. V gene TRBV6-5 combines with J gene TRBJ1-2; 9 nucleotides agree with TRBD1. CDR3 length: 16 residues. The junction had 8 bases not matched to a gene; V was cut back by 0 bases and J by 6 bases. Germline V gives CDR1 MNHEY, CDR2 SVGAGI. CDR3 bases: TGTGCCAGCAGTTACTCGAAAAAACAGGGGGCGCATGGCTACACCTTC. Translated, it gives CASSYSKKQGAHGYTF.

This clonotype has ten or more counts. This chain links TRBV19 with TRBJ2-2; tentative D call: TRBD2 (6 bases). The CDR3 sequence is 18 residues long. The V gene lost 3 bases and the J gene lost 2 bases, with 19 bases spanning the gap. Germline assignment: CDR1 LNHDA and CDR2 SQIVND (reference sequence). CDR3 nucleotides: TGTGCCAGTAGTATTGGGTCACCTCTGGGGGGAAACACCGGGGAGCTGTTTTTT. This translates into CASSIGSPLGGNTGELFF.

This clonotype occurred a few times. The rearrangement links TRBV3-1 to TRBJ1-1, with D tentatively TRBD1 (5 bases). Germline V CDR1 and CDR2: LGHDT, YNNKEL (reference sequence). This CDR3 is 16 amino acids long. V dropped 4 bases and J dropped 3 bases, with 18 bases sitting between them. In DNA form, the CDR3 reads TGTGCCAGCAGCCTCTCATCTGGGGCCTCGGACACTGAAGCTTTCTTT. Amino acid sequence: CASSLSSGASDTEAFF.

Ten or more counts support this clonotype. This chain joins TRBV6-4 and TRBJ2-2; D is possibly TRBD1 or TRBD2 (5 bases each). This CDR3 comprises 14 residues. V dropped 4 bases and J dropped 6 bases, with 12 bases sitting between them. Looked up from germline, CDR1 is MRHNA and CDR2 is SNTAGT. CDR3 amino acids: CASSVTGGPGELFF. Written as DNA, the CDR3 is TGTGCCAGCAGTGTCACTGGGGGTCCCGGGGAGCTGTTTTTT.

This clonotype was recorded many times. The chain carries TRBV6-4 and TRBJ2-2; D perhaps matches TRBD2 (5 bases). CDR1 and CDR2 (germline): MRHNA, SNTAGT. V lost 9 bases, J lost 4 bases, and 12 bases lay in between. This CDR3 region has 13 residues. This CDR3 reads CASTLRGTGELFF. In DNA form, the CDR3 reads TGTGCCAGTACCCTTCGGGGCACCGGGGAGCTGTTTTTT.

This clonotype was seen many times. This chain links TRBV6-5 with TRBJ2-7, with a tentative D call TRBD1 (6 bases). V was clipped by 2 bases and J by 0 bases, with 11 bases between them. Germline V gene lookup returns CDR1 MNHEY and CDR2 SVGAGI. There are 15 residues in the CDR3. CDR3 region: CASSYTGDTSYEQYF. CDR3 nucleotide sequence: TGTGCCAGCAGTTACACCGGGGACACCTCCTACGAGCAGTACTTC.

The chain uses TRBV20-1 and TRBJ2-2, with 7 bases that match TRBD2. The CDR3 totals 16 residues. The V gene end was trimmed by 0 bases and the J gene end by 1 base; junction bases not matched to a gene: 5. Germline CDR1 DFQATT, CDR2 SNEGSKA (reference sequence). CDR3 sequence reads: CSARDPGRENTGELFF. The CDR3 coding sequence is TGCAGTGCTAGAGATCCTGGGAGGGAGAACACCGGGGAGCTGTTTTTT.

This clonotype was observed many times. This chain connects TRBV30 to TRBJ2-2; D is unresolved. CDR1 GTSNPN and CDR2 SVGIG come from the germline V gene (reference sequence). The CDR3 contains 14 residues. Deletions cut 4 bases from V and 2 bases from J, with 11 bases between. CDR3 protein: CAWTRTTNTGELFF. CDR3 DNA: TGTGCCTGGACTAGGACGACCAACACCGGGGAGCTGTTTTTT.

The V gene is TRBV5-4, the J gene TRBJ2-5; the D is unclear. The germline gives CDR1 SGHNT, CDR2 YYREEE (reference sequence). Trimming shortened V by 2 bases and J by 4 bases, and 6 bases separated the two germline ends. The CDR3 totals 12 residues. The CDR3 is CASSFTAETQYF. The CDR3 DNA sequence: TGTGCCAGCAGCTTTACAGCAGAGACCCAGTACTTC.

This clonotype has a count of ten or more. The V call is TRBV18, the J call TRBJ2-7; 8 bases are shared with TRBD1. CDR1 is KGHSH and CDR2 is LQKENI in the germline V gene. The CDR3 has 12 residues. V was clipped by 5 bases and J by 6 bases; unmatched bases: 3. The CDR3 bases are TGTGCCAGCTCAGAGGACAGGGCCGAGCAGTACTTC. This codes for CASSEDRAEQYF. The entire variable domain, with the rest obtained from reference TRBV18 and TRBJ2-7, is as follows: NAGVMQNPRHLVRRRGQEARLRCSPMKGHSHVYWYRQLPEEGLKFMVYLQKENIIDESGMPKERFSAEFPKEGPSILRIQQVVRGDSAAYFCASSEDRAEQYFGPGTRLTVT.

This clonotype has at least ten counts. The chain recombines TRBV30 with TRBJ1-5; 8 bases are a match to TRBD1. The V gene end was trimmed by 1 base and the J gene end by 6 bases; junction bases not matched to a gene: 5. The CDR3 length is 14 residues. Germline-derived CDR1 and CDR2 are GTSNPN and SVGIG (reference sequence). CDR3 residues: CAWSGGQGAQPQHF. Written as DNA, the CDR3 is TGTGCCTGGAGTGGAGGACAGGGTGCTCAGCCCCAGCATTTT.

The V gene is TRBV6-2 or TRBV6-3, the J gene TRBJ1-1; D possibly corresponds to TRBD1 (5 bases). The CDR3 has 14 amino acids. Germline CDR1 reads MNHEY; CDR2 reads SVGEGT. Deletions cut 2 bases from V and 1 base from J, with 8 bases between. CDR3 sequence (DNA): TGTGCCAGCAGTTACCGACAGACGAACACTGAAGCTTTCTTT. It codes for CASSYRQTNTEAFF.

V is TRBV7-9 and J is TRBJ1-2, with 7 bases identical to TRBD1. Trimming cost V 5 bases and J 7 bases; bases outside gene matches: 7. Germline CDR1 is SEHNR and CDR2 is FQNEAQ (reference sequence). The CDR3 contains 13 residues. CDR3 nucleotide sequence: TGTGCCAGCAGCATCAGACAGGGAGGTGGCTACACCTTC. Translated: CASSIRQGGGYTF.

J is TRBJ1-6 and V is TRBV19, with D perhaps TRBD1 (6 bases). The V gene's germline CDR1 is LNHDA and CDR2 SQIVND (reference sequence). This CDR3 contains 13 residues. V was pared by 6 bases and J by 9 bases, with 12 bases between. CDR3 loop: CASRQTGISPLHF. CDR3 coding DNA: TGTGCCAGTAGACAAACAGGGATTTCACCCCTCCACTTT.

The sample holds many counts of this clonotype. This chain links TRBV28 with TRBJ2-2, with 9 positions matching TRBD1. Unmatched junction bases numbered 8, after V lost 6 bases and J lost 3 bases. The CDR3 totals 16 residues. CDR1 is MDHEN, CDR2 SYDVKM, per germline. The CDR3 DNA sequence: TGTGCCAGCAGATCGGCGACAGGGGGAGACACCGGGGAGCTGTTTTTT. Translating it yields CASRSATGGDTGELFF.

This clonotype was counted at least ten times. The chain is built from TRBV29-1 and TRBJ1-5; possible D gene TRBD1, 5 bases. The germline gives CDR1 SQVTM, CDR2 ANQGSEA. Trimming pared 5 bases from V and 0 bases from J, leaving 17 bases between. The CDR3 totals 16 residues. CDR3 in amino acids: CSVRSGTDPSNQPQHF. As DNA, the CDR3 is TGCAGCGTTCGGTCCGGGACGGACCCTAGCAATCAGCCCCAGCATTTT. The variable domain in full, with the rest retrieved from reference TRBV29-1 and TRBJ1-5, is SAVISQKPSRDICQRGTSLTIQCQVDSQVTMMFWYRQQPGQSLTLIATANQGSEATYESGFVIDKFPISRPNLTFSTLTVSNMSPEDSSIYLCSVRSGTDPSNQPQHFGDGTRLSIL.

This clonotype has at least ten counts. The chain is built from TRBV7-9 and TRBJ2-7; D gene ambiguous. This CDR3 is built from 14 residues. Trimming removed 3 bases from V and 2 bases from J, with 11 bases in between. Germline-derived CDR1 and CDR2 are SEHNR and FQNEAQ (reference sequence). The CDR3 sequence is CASSFLAEAYEQYF. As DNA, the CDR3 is TGTGCCAGCAGCTTCTTGGCAGAAGCCTACGAGCAGTACTTC.

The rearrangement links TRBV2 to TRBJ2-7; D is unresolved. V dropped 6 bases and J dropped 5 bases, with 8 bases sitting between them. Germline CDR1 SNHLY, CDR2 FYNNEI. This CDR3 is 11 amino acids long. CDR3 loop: CASRNADEQYF. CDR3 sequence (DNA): TGTGCCAGCAGAAACGCCGACGAGCAGTACTTC. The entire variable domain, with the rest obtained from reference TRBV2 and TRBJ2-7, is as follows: EPEVTQTPSHQVTQMGQEVILRCVPISNHLYFYWYRQILGQKVEFLVSFYNNEISEKSEIFDDQFSVERPDGSNFTLKIRSTKLEDSAMYFCASRNADEQYFGPGTRLTVT.

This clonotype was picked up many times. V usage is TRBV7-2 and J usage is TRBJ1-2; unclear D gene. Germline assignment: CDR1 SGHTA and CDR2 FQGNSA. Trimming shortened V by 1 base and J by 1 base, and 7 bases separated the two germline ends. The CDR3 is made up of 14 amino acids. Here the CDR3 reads CASSLGRHNYGYTF. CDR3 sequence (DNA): TGTGCCAGCAGCTTAGGCAGGCATAACTATGGCTACACCTTC. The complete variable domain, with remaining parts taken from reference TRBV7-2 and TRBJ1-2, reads GAGVSQSPSNKVTEKGKDVELRCDPISGHTALYWYRQSLGQGLEFLIYFQGNSAPDKSGLPSDRFSAERTGGSVSTLTIQRTQQEDSAVYLCASSLGRHNYGYTFGSGTRLTVV.

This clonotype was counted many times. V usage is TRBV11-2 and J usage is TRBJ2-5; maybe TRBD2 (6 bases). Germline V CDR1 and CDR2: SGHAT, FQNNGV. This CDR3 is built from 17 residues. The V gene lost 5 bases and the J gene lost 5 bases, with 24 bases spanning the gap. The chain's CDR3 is CASSHFGGDLTLETQYF. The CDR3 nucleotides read TGTGCCAGCAGCCACTTCGGCGGGGACCTGACTTTGGAGACCCAGTACTTC.

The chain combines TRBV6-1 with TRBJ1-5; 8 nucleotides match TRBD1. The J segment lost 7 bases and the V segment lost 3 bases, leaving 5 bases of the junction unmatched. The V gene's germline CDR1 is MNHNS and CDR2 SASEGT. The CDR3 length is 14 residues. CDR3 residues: CASSDTGGRQPQHF. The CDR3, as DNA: TGTGCCAGCAGTGATACAGGGGGTAGGCAGCCCCAGCATTTT.

The CDR3 protein is CASSRLTSGPTGANVLTF. In nucleotides, the CDR3 is TGTGCCAGCAGCCGCCTGACTAGCGGACCAACTGGGGCCAACGTCCTGACTTTC. The chain couples TRBV14 to TRBJ2-6; 9 bases agree with TRBD2. The length of the CDR3 is 18 residues. V was clipped by 4 bases and J by 2 bases; unmatched bases: 9. Germline V gene lookup returns CDR1 SGHDN and CDR2 FVKESK.